In its sample, the clone carrying this T cell receptor (beta chain) was seen many times. These data belong to a study of T cells in Graves' hyperthyroidism and ophthalmopathy. The CDR3 is 15 amino acids. Trimming removed 3 bases from V and 1 base from J, with 9 bases in between. CDR1 and CDR2 from the germline V gene are SGHDN and FVKESK. PBMCs were obtained from approximately 9.2 ml fresh peripheral blood. Amplified TCR beta CDR3 regions came from RNA transcripts. Carried out on the TCR CDR3, a first-round RT-PCR used the HTBI primer set. TCRdb recomputed calls from the multiplex PCR reads with MiXCR, one row per CDR3 protein. This table holds about 550,000 distinct CDR3 sequences, about a fifth found once.

This chain links TRBV14 with TRBJ2-2; tentative D call: TRBD1 (6 bases). Specimen: blood. This receptor was identified in a man between 18 and 29 years old with Graves' hyperthyroidism. In DNA form, the CDR3 reads TGTGCCAGCAGCCATCGACAGGAGAACACCGGGGAGCTGTTTTTT. Translating gives CASSHRQENTGELFF.